What follows describes a single T cell receptor (beta chain). Antigen unknown. Genomic DNA from each subset was divided evenly over several immunoSEQ plates. As handled by the study authors: Junction-only immunoSEQ data arrived without quality scores, meaning filtering differed. TCRdb keeps only in-frame clones here, not all; method: immunoSEQ multiplex PCR. Clone size and V and J calls were adopted from that table, with D and trimming inferred from the DNA. The table shows about 2 million clones, with approximately 95% occurring only once. Naive-designated CD8 cells lacked CD45RO, were positively enriched for CCR7, and omitted terminally differentiated effector memory CD45RA+ cells. This entry belongs to a study of shared clonotypes between healthy human individuals. About the study: Per-donor plates numbered three CD4 naive, three CD4 memory, two CD8 naive and one CD8 memory.

Trimming took off 0 bases at V and 3 bases at J, with 13 bases between the two ends. The germline V gene has CDR1 SGHKS and CDR2 YYEKEE (reference sequence). There are 17 residues in the CDR3. Overall study findings and caveats: Generation probabilities of non-shared clonotypes were lower (relative to those shared by all four donors).

The source material was naive CD8+ T cells sorted from blood. The TCR originated in a man younger than 35 in good health. This rearrangement joins TRBV5-5 to TRBJ2-6; tentatively, D is TRBD1 (5 bases). CDR3 region: CASSLGQGMDGANVLTF. In DNA form, the CDR3 reads TGTGCCAGCAGCTTGGGGCAGGGAATGGATGGGGCCAACGTCCTGACTTTC.